This T cell receptor (beta chain) was found in a study of blood T cell repertoires in COVID-19 (TCRdb year 2020). Turning to the overall study: Samples covering the acute and convalescent phases of COVID-19 were provided by collaborators in the United States, Italy and Spain. The material from the prospective study consisted of cDNA or gDNA derived from T cells, B-cell-depleted T cells, or PBMCs. Deeply sampled blood TCRbeta repertoires from subjects exposed to, actively infected with, or recovered from COVID-19 were included in the dataset. The repertoires were made available in a free public database intended to serve as a resource for research on the immune response to SARS-CoV-2. The samples were drawn from the first 160 participants of the ongoing ImmuneRACE study and from roughly 1,300 subjects provided by 6 global collaborators. Nearly every sample came with metadata listing a de-identified subject ID, COVID-19 status, age in years and sex. Where available, HLA class I and class II types were taken from metadata supplied by the sample provider and were not determined by assay-based typing. Study-wide conclusions, independent of this receptor: The quantity of clinical and demographic metadata differed by source and by participant and was supplied without curation.

As for this clone: No antigen is known for it. No quality values exist for individual bases; no much larger clone is one base distant.

Cut back by 4 bases and 1 base, the V and J ends lie 13 bases apart. CDR1 and CDR2, per the germline V gene (reference sequence), are SGHNT and YYREEE. From its cysteine to its phenylalanine, the CDR3 spans 15 amino acids. Of all the DNA, just the CDR3 is kept, 45 bases in frame from base 1. In the prospective study, participants were roughly 18 to 100 years old, resided in 20 to 30 geographic areas of the United States, and were enrolled through a virtual design. To assign participants to cohorts, the prospective study relied on clinical history that participants themselves reported in a screening survey and a study questionnaire. A participant counted as exposed if, within 2 weeks of entering the study, that participant had been in contact with someone who had a PCR-confirmed or clinician-diagnosed COVID-19 case. Each participant in the prospective study had whole blood, serum and a nasopharyngeal or oropharyngeal swab collected by mobile phlebotomists. Participants in the prospective study had the option to provide additional blood draws and questionnaires over an approximately 2-month period. Prospective study blood samples were shipped either frozen or at room temperature before DNA extraction.

TCRbeta CDR3 regions were amplified from genomic DNA by means of the immunoSEQ Assay, a bias-controlled multiplex PCR. As for the original processing: Within the assay, amplification of reference gene primers was used to estimate how many nucleated cells each sample contained. To quantify the absolute abundance of each unique TCRbeta CDR3 rearrangement, sequence reads were collapsed and filtered. Productive Simpson clonality was computed per sample as the square root of Simpson's diversity index over productive rearrangements. TCRdb limited this immuneACCESS table to in-frame rearrangements with V and J called. A share of clones is missing; checked studies link under half to unresolved V genes, and the rest is unexplained. The DNA gave D and trimming, while V, J and clone size come from that table. The sample yields about 150,000 clones; 75% to 90% were counted once. The ten largest clones take up roughly 4.9% of the sample.

The TCR was taken from a man between 65 and 85 years old who had been exposed to COVID-19. Recombination connected TRBV5-4 to TRBJ2-3, and possibly TRBD2, on 6 matching bases. The sequenced material came from PBMCs or T cells enriched from blood (not recorded which). The CDR3 protein sequence reads: CASSGGGVGTDTQYF. The DNA sequence is given as TGTGCCAGCAGCGGAGGCGGGGTCGGCACAGATACGCAGTATTTT.